This T cell receptor (beta chain) was obtained from a study of T cell repertoires in cytomegalovirus infection. The study, taken as a whole, reports: CMV-specific TCR beta clonotypes restricted by HLA-C were the ones dominating the ex vivo response.

The CDR3 sequence is 18 residues long. CDR1 is LNHDA, CDR2 SQIVND, per germline (reference sequence). V lost 7 bases and J lost 1; bases outside the gene matches: 12. This clonotype was found a few times. Its target is not known. MiXCR, applied by TCRdb to the reads, yields one record per CDR3 protein. The data contain hundreds of thousands of distinct CDR3 sequences, 5% to 8.5% of them seen just once; the ten biggest clones take up about 6.3%. The chain uses TRBV19 and TRBJ2-6; 8 bases map to TRBD2. The specimen sequenced was PBMCs. The sequence came from a human donor in good health (CMV status not recorded). Some clones in this sample may be carry-over from other donors' samples. The CDR3 protein is CASTPSGGGRSGANVLTF. In DNA, the CDR3 is TGTGCCAGTACTCCGTCGGGCGGGGGGAGATCTGGGGCCAACGTCCTGACTTTC.